Listed below are T cell receptor beta chains from one sample, sequenced in a study of shared clonotypes between healthy human individuals. TCRdb's copy holds only in-frame clones and misses some; the assay was immunoSEQ multiplex PCR. The sample has roughly 500,000 clones, over 70% seen once. Sample: PBMCs. The receptors originated from a woman between 40 and 50 years old in good health. Some clones in this sample may be carry-over from other donors' samples. Both conserved end residues are part of each CDR3. A D gene is named only where the DNA matches it firmly. Clone size, where shown, is once, few, many, or a class for clones that have expanded.

TRBV7-2	TRBD2	TRBJ2-1	-	TGTGCCAGCAGTCGCGACGGGACTAGCGGGAGGGGTGAGCAGTTCTTC	CASSRDGTSGRGEQFF
TRBV18	-	TRBJ2-3	-	TGTGCCAGCTCCCCCTTGGGGGGAAGGGAAGATACGCAGTATTTT	CASSPLGGREDTQYF
TRBV27	-	TRBJ2-2	-	TGTGCCCCACCGTACAAATCGAACACCGGGGAGCTGTTTTTT	CAPPYKSNTGELFF
TRBV5-4	-	TRBJ1-1	-	TGTGCCAGCAGCGCGGACCGCGTGAACACTGAAGCTTTCTTT	CASSADRVNTEAFF
TRBV4-1	TRBD1	TRBJ1-1	-	TGCGCCAGCAGCTCCCGACAGGGGGCGAACACTGAAGCTTTCTTT	CASSSRQGANTEAFF
TRBV5-1	TRBD1	TRBJ2-7	-	TGCGCCAGCAGCTTGGTTTCGGGGACAGGACCATCGGGGCAGTACTTC	CASSLVSGTGPSGQYF
TRBV7-9	-	TRBJ1-1	-	TGTGCCAGCAGCATCGGGACCCCAGGCACTGAAGCTTTCTTT	CASSIGTPGTEAFF
TRBV20-1	-	TRBJ1-1	-	TGCAGTGCGACTACAACTGAAGCTTTCTTT	CSATTTEAFF
TRBV11-2	TRBD1	TRBJ1-5	-	TGTGCCAGCAGCCGGGACAGGGGCCCTAATCAGCCCCAGCATTTT	CASSRDRGPNQPQHF
TRBV14	-	TRBJ2-5	-	TGTGCCAGCAGCCAAGCATTTGTGGGCCTAAGTGAGACCCAGTACTTC	CASSQAFVGLSETQYF
TRBV5-1	-	TRBJ2-2	-	TGCGCCAGCAGCTTAGGAGTAGGAACCGGGGAGCTGTTTTTT	CASSLGVGTGELFF
TRBV9	-	TRBJ2-1	-	TGTGCCAGCAGCGTAGGGGGGACCTCGAATGAGCAGTTCTTC	CASSVGGTSNEQFF
TRBV29-1	TRBD2	TRBJ2-7	many	TGCAGCGCTGCGGGAGTCCTGGCCTACGAGCAGTACTTC	CSAAGVLAYEQYF
TRBV5-1	TRBD1	TRBJ2-1	-	TGCGCCAGCAGCTTAGGACAGGGTTACAATGAGCAGTTCTTC	CASSLGQGYNEQFF
TRBV28	-	TRBJ1-1	-	TGTGCCAGCAGTTTTCGGGGCCTGAACACTGAAGCTTTCTTT	CASSFRGLNTEAFF
TRBV30	TRBD1	TRBJ2-7	-	TGTGCCTGGAGTGGGACAGGACCTAAGGAGCAGTACTTC	CAWSGTGPKEQYF
TRBV2	TRBD1	TRBJ1-2	once	TGTGCCAGCAGTGGGACAGGGGCTGGCTATGGCTACACCTTC	CASSGTGAGYGYTF
TRBV30	TRBD1	TRBJ1-5	-	TGTGCCTGGAGTCCCGGGACAGGGAATCAGCCCCAGCATTTT	CAWSPGTGNQPQHF
TRBV4-1	-	TRBJ1-4	-	TGCGCCAGCAGCCCTAGTCTAAGTCGGACTAATGAAAAACTGTTTTTT	CASSPSLSRTNEKLFF
TRBV19	-	TRBJ1-5	-	TGTGCCAGTAACGGAGGGCAGGGCGGAAATCAGCCCCAGCATTTT	CASNGGQGGNQPQHF
TRBV2	-	TRBJ1-5	-	TGTGCCAGCAGGATGGCCAGGGGTGAGCAGCCCCAGCATTTT	CASRMARGEQPQHF
TRBV10-1	TRBD2	TRBJ2-2	once	TGCGCCAGCAGTGAGTCCTGCGGTACTGGCGGGAGAAACCCCGGGGAGCTGTTTTTT	CASSESCGTGGRNPGELFF